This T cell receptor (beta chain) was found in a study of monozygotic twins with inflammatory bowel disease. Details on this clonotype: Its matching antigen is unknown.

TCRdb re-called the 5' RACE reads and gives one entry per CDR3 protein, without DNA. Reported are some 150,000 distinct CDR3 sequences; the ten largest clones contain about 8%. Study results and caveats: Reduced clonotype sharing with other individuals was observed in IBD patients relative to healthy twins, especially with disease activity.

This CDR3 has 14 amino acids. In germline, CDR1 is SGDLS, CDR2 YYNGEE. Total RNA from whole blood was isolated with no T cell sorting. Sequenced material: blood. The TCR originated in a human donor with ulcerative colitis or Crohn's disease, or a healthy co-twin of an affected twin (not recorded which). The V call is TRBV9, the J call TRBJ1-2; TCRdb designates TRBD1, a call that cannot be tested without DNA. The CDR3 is CASSVVQGSYGYTF.